These 30 T cell receptor beta chains were all obtained from the same sample, sequenced in a study of blood T cell repertoires in COVID-19. Produced via immunoSEQ multiplex PCR; TCRdb's table is partial and in-frame only. The table has about 140,000 clones, roughly 84% seen once. Sequences were obtained from peripheral blood. These receptors were collected from a woman in her fifties or sixties with acute or convalescent COVID-19.

V is TRBV5-1 and J is TRBJ1-4, with D possibly TRBD1 on 6 matching bases. Trimming removed 4 bases at V and 3 bases at J, with 10 bases between. This CDR3 region has 14 residues. CDR1 SGHRS and CDR2 YFSETQ come from the germline V gene. CDR3 in DNA: TGCGCCAGCAGCCCGGACAGACCTAATGAAAAACTGTTTTTT. Its protein is CASSPDRPNEKLFF.

The chain joins TRBV24-1 to TRBJ1-2; D is unresolved. Trimming removed 7 bases from V and 1 base from J, with 6 bases in between. The CDR3 is made up of 12 amino acids. Germline V gene sequence: CDR1 KGHDR, CDR2 SFDVKD. This CDR3 is CATSHGNYGYTF. CDR3 sequence (DNA): TGTGCCACCAGCCACGGTAACTATGGCTACACCTTC.

The CDR3 loop is CASSPRSSGYNEQFF. The CDR3 nucleotides are TGTGCCAGCAGTCCCCGGTCTAGCGGTTACAATGAGCAGTTCTTC. This sequence joins TRBV6-2 or TRBV6-3 and TRBJ2-1, with 7 bases identical to TRBD2. CDR3 length equals 15 residues. V lost 5 bases to trimming and J lost 4 bases; unmatched junction nucleotides: 8. Germline V gene data show CDR1 as MNHEY and CDR2 as SVGEGT.

For the CDR3, the DNA is TGTGCCACCAGTGACCCGGGACAGGGGGCGCGAGGCTACACCTTC. This translates into CATSDPGQGARGYTF. The J gene is TRBJ1-2, the V gene TRBV24-1; 12 bases map to TRBD1. Unmatched junction bases numbered 7, after V lost 4 bases and J lost 8 bases. This CDR3 comprises 15 residues. The V gene's germline CDR1 is KGHDR and CDR2 SFDVKD.

The chain combines TRBV19 with TRBJ1-2, with D perhaps matching TRBD1 (6 bases). The germline V and J ends were trimmed by 4 bases and 8 bases, with 20 bases remaining between them. The germline CDR1 and CDR2 sequences are LNHDA and SQIVND (reference sequence). The CDR3 covers 15 residues. The CDR3 loop is CASSNLDRGAQGYTF. CDR3 sequence (DNA): TGTGCCAGTAGTAATTTAGATCGGGGGGCGCAAGGCTACACCTTC.

The rearrangement links TRBV24-1 to TRBJ1-5, with 11 bases matching TRBD1. CDR3 size: 17 residues. CDR1 and CDR2 from the germline V gene are KGHDR and SFDVKD. After removal of 5 bases from V and 0 bases from J, the junction contained 5 bases not matched to a gene. The CDR3 DNA sequence: TGTGCCACCAGTGGGGGACAGGGGGTTTATAGCAATCAGCCCCAGCATTTT. Translating gives CATSGGQGVYSNQPQHF.

This clone was picked up one time. The chain has TRBV5-1 and TRBJ1-2; D perhaps matches TRBD1 (5 bases). Germline V gene data show CDR1 as SGHRS and CDR2 as YFSETQ. V dropped 0 bases and J dropped 8 bases, with 14 bases sitting between them. This CDR3 is 14 amino acids long. The CDR3, as DNA: TGCGCCAGCAGCTTGGAGGGGAATGGCGAGGGCTACACCTTC. This encodes CASSLEGNGEGYTF.

The chain couples TRBV28 to TRBJ1-4; the D gene is possibly TRBD1 (5 bases). There are 15 residues in the CDR3. Germline V gene data show CDR1 as MDHEN and CDR2 as SYDVKM. V lost 5 bases and J lost 8, with 18 bases in between. The CDR3 coding sequence is TGTGCCAGCAGTCCGCCCGGGGGGGGTTCGGAAAAACTGTTTTTT. Residues: CASSPPGGGSEKLFF.

Only a few counts were recorded for this clone. The chain recombines TRBV5-1 with TRBJ2-2; 9 bases are a match to TRBD1. The length of the CDR3 is 16 residues. Germline assignment: CDR1 SGHRS and CDR2 YFSETQ. The V and J ends lost 0 bases and 5 bases, in that order; junction bases with no gene match: 5. CDR3 bases: TGCGCCAGCAGCTTGGAAGACAGGGGGTTTACCGGGGAGCTGTTTTTT. Residues: CASSLEDRGFTGELFF.

In the case of this clone: This sample also contains other DNA sequences that code for the same CDR3. CDR3 in amino acids: CASSLGTLQETQYF. The CDR3 nucleotides read TGCGCCAGCAGCTTAGGGACTTTACAAGAGACCCAGTACTTC. The rearrangement joins TRBV5-1 to TRBJ2-5; maybe TRBD2 (6 bases). V dropped 2 bases and J dropped 2 bases, with 10 bases sitting between them. Germline loops: CDR1 SGHRS, CDR2 YFSETQ. This CDR3 comprises 14 residues.

The chain couples TRBV28 to TRBJ1-5; TRBD1 might be the D (6 bases). V gave up 2 bases and J gave up 0 bases, with 11 bases separating them. The CDR3 is 16 residues long. In germline, CDR1 is MDHEN, CDR2 SYDVKM. The CDR3 nucleotides are TGTGCCAGCAGTTTAATACAGGGCCTTAGCAATCAGCCCCAGCATTTT. This gives the protein CASSLIQGLSNQPQHF. Complete variable domain (other parts from reference TRBV28 and TRBJ1-5): DVKVTQSSRYLVKRTGEKVFLECVQDMDHENMFWYRQDPGLGLRLIYFSYDVKMKEKGDIPEGYSVSREKKERFSLILESASTNQTSMYLCASSLIQGLSNQPQHFGDGTRLSIL.

This chain connects TRBV4-3 to TRBJ2-3; TRBD2 aligns across 7 bases. The junction had 5 bases not matched to a gene; V was cut back by 5 bases and J by 0 bases. Germline-derived CDR1 and CDR2 are LGHNA and YSLEER. This CDR3 has 15 residues. For the CDR3, the DNA is TGCGCCAGCAGCTTCGCAGCGGGGAGCACAGATACGCAGTATTTT. Protein sequence: CASSFAAGSTDTQYF.

The chain combines TRBV25-1 with TRBJ2-3, with 10 bases fitting TRBD2. Germline-derived CDR1 and CDR2 are MGHDK and SYGVNS. V lost 5 bases, J lost 4 bases, and 15 bases stayed unmatched. The CDR3 runs 18 residues. The CDR3, as DNA: TGTGCCAGCAGTCCAGGGGAGACTAGCGGGCGCCAGTCAGATACGCAGTATTTT. Translated: CASSPGETSGRQSDTQYF.

This chain links TRBV10-3 with TRBJ1-5; D is perhaps TRBD1 (6 bases). Trimming removed 0 bases at V and 6 bases at J, with 15 bases between. Per germline, CDR1 ENHRY and CDR2 SYGVKD. The CDR3 sequence is 16 residues long. CDR3 in amino acids: CAISESGAGGGQPQHF. The CDR3 coding sequence is TGTGCCATCAGTGAGTCGGGCGCGGGAGGGGGTCAGCCCCAGCATTTT.

The chain carries TRBV9 and TRBJ2-3; 7 nucleotides line up with TRBD1. Looked up from germline, CDR1 is SGDLS and CDR2 is YYNGEE. CDR3 length equals 14 residues. Trimming at V came to 3 bases and at J to 6 bases, leaving 7 bases not matched to a gene. The CDR3 bases are TGTGCCAGCAGCGCGGACAGGAGTGCGGATACGCAGTATTTT. Its translation is CASSADRSADTQYF.

The V call is TRBV30, the J call TRBJ2-7; possible D gene TRBD1, 6 bases. The CDR3 covers 13 residues. The V end was cut by 2 bases, the J end by 1 base, with 9 bases between. Germline-derived CDR1 and CDR2 are GTSNPN and SVGIG (reference sequence). The CDR3 protein is CAWSTGQSYEQYF. The CDR3 bases are TGTGCCTGGAGTACGGGACAATCCTACGAGCAGTACTTC.

The chain joins TRBV18 to TRBJ1-1; D is perhaps TRBD1 (6 bases). Trimming removed 0 bases from V and 8 bases from J, with 13 bases in between. The CDR3 length is 14 residues. The germline CDR1 and CDR2 sequences are KGHSH and LQKENI. This chain's CDR3 is CASSPPNNQGEAFF. CDR3 bases: TGTGCCAGCTCACCACCAAACAATCAGGGGGAAGCTTTCTTT.

The J gene is TRBJ2-7, the V gene TRBV4-3; 8 bases align to TRBD1. The J segment lost 1 base and the V segment lost 1 base, leaving 3 bases of the junction unmatched. Germline lookup yields CDR1 LGHNA and CDR2 YSLEER. This CDR3 spans 15 amino acids. DNA of the CDR3: TGCGCCAGCAGCCAAGGACAGGGGACGTCCTACGAGCAGTACTTC. Its translation: CASSQGQGTSYEQYF.

The rearrangement joins TRBV5-4 to TRBJ1-6; D perhaps matches TRBD1 (5 bases). The V end lost 6 bases, the J end lost 3 bases, and 10 bases lay between the germline ends. CDR1 and CDR2 (germline): SGHNT, YYREEE (reference sequence). The CDR3 extends over 14 amino acids. CDR3 sequence: CASKQEFYNSPLHF. CDR3 nucleotide sequence: TGTGCCAGCAAACAGGAGTTCTATAATTCACCCCTCCACTTT.

This clone was found once. The chain links TRBV5-5 to TRBJ2-3, with TRBD2 identical over 8 bases. The CDR3 runs 16 residues. Germline lookup yields CDR1 SGHKS and CDR2 YYEKEE (reference sequence). V gave up 6 bases and J gave up 0 bases; unmatched junction bases: 9. In nucleotides, the CDR3 is TGTGCCAGCACCCCGGCTCGGGGGGGGAGCACAGATACGCAGTATTTT. It encodes CASTPARGGSTDTQYF. Full variable domain (remainder filled in from reference TRBV5-5 and TRBJ2-3): DAGVTQSPTHLIKTRGQQVTLRCSPISGHKSVSWYQQVLGQGPQFIFQYYEKEERGRGNFPDRFSARQFPNYSSELNVNALLLGDSALYLCASTPARGGSTDTQYFGPGTRLTVL.

V gene TRBV5-4 combines with J gene TRBJ2-2; D ambiguous. V dropped 3 bases and J dropped 7 bases, with 7 bases sitting between them. The CDR3 is 12 residues long. Per germline, CDR1 SGHNT and CDR2 YYREEE (reference sequence). The CDR3 DNA is TGTGCCAGCAGCTCCGTCGGCGGGGAGCTGTTTTTT. It translates to CASSSVGGELFF.

The J gene is TRBJ2-1, the V gene TRBV4-1, with TRBD1 matching over 9 bases. This CDR3 has 16 amino acids. The germline V gene encodes CDR1 MGHRA and CDR2 YSYEKL. V lost 4 bases and J lost 7; bases outside the gene matches: 11. In nucleotides, the CDR3 is TGCGCCAGCAGCCCCCTTGGGACAGGGACAGGGAATGAGCAGTTCTTC. It yields the protein CASSPLGTGTGNEQFF.

The chain combines TRBV12-5 with TRBJ2-7; no firm D call. Germline V gene sequence: CDR1 LGHNT, CDR2 FRNRAP. This CDR3 has 13 residues. V was trimmed by 1 base and J by 3 bases, leaving 7 bases between them. The CDR3 loop is CASGLEPHYEQYF. As DNA, the CDR3 is TGTGCTAGTGGTTTGGAACCACACTACGAGCAGTACTTC.

This rearrangement joins TRBV6-5 to TRBJ1-5, with TRBD1 matching 7 bases. The CDR3 extends over 13 amino acids. CDR1 is MNHEY, CDR2 SVGAGI, per germline. V shed 6 bases, J shed 11 bases, and the junction held 10 bases outside the gene matches. The CDR3 region has the DNA TGTGCCAGCAGCCCCACAGGGGCCGTTGCCCAGCATTTT. The encoded protein is CASSPTGAVAQHF.

The rearrangement joins TRBV5-4 to TRBJ2-3, with D possibly matching TRBD1 (5 bases). The CDR3 has 15 amino acids. Germline V gene sequence: CDR1 SGHNT, CDR2 YYREEE (reference sequence). Trimming shortened V by 0 bases and J by 3 bases, and 11 bases separated the two germline ends. The CDR3 reads CASSLVARDTDTQYF. CDR3 nucleotide sequence: TGTGCCAGCAGCTTGGTGGCCAGGGATACAGATACGCAGTATTTT.

The DNA of the CDR3 is TGTGCCATCGACGGGACTGACCGCTCCTACGAGCAGTACTTC. This codes for CAIDGTDRSYEQYF. The chain links TRBV10-3 to TRBJ2-7, with D perhaps matching TRBD2 (6 bases). The length of the CDR3 is 14 residues. Germline V gives CDR1 ENHRY, CDR2 SYGVKD. V dropped 8 bases and J dropped 0 bases, with 14 bases sitting between them.

V is TRBV11-3 and J is TRBJ2-7; TRBD2 might be the D (6 bases). Germline CDR1 and CDR2: SGHNT and YENEEA. The V end was cut by 3 bases, the J end by 7 bases, with 19 bases between. The CDR3 totals 15 residues. For the CDR3, the DNA is TGTGCCAGCAGCTTCTCGGGACTGACTGTTACTGAGCAGTACTTC. Translating it yields CASSFSGLTVTEQYF.

V usage is TRBV29-1 and J usage is TRBJ2-3; TRBD1 might be the D (7 bases). The V and J ends lost 7 bases and 4 bases respectively, with 27 bases between them. Looked up from germline, CDR1 is SQVTM and CDR2 is ANQGSEA. This CDR3 is 17 amino acids long. For the CDR3, the DNA is TGCAGCGCTCCAGGAGGTGGGTCAGGGGGGCTCGCAGATACGCAGTATTTT. As protein: CSAPGGGSGGLADTQYF.

The chain recombines TRBV5-1 with TRBJ2-3, with TRBD2 matching 8 bases. J gave up 3 bases and V 6 bases, and 6 bases lay outside the gene matches. CDR3 size: 14 residues. Germline V gene data show CDR1 as SGHRS and CDR2 as YFSETQ. The CDR3 DNA follows: TGCGCCAGCACAGGGCGACTAGCGACAGATACGCAGTATTTT. Its protein product is CASTGRLATDTQYF. Full variable domain (outside the CDR3, taken from reference TRBV5-1 and TRBJ2-3): KAGVTQTPRYLIKTRGQQVTLSCSPISGHRSVSWYQQTPGQGLQFLFEYFSETQRNKGNFPGRFSGRQFSNSRSEMNVSTLELGDSALYLCASTGRLATDTQYFGPGTRLTVL.

This rearrangement joins TRBV11-1 to TRBJ2-7; TRBD1 is a possible D gene (5 bases). Germline values: CDR1 SGHAT, CDR2 FQDESV (reference sequence). The CDR3 consists of 16 residues. V was cut by 5 bases and J by 2 bases, with 19 bases left in between. CDR3 sequence reads: CASSVDSYEYTYEQYF. The CDR3 DNA follows: TGTGCCAGCAGCGTCGACAGCTACGAATACACCTACGAGCAGTACTTC.